The 10 T cell receptor beta chains given below trace back to one sample, sequenced in a study of cytomegalovirus exposure and HLA in healthy donors. The PCR employed 60 Vbeta primers together with 13 Jbeta primers. The method was immunoSEQ multiplex PCR; TCRdb's version includes in-frame clones alone and lacks a portion of them. The specimen's table records more than 130,000 clones. What was sequenced was PBMCs. The receptors here all came from a man aged 35 to 55 in good health and CMV-seronegative.

The V call is TRBV11-2, the J call TRBJ2-7; D is undetermined. The CDR3 contains 12 residues. The ends were cut back, 2 bases at V and 12 bases at J, with 14 bases in the middle. Germline-derived CDR1 and CDR2 are SGHAT and FQNNGV. The CDR3 sequence is CASSLKQHVPYF. The CDR3 DNA reads TGTGCCAGCAGCTTAAAACAGCATGTTCCGTACTTC.

DNA for the CDR3: TGTGCCAGCAGCTTGGGGGGGGGAAACTCTGGAAACACCATATATTTT. Protein: CASSLGGGNSGNTIYF. The chain joins TRBV5-4 to TRBJ1-3; perhaps TRBD1 as D (5 bases). The CDR3 has 16 residues. Between the trimmed V and J ends, which lost 0 bases and 0 bases, there was a span of 10 bases. CDR1 is SGHNT, CDR2 YYREEE, per germline (reference sequence).

This clone is identified as medium-sized from frequency. The chain has TRBV5-5 and TRBJ1-1; D perhaps matches TRBD1 (6 bases). The V end was cut by 4 bases, the J end by 6 bases, with 13 bases between. CDR1 and CDR2 (germline): SGHKS, YYEKEE (reference sequence). The CDR3 consists of 13 residues. CDR3 residues: CASSIQGRAEAFF. As DNA, the CDR3 is TGTGCCAGCAGCATACAGGGTAGGGCTGAAGCTTTCTTT.

The chain couples TRBV10-3 to TRBJ2-1; 8 nucleotides align to TRBD2. This CDR3 spans 14 amino acids. From germline, CDR1 is ENHRY and CDR2 SYGVKD. V was clipped by 4 bases and J by 4 bases; unmatched bases: 3. The DNA for the CDR3 is TGTGCCATCAGTGGGACTAGCCTATACAATGAGCAGTTCTTC. Translating it yields CAISGTSLYNEQFF.

This chain joins TRBV29-1 and TRBJ2-5; a possible D gene is TRBD2 (6 bases). Looked up from germline, CDR1 is SQVTM and CDR2 is ANQGSEA. The CDR3 runs 13 residues. V lost 5 bases to trimming and J lost 3 bases, with 13 bases between them. CDR3 residues: CSVSWGVKETQYF. The CDR3 DNA reads TGCAGCGTTAGCTGGGGGGTAAAAGAGACCCAGTACTTC.

The chain employs TRBV7-9 and TRBJ1-2; no clear D. V was pared by 5 bases and J by 2 bases, with 3 bases between. The CDR3 is 11 residues long. Per germline, CDR1 SEHNR and CDR2 FQNEAQ (reference sequence). The DNA for the CDR3 is TGTGCCAGCAGCGTAAACTATGGCTACACCTTC. Amino acid sequence: CASSVNYGYTF.

The chain couples TRBV4-2 to TRBJ2-3; D unresolved. V was trimmed by 2 bases and J by 2 bases, leaving 5 bases between them. The CDR3 consists of 13 residues. Germline CDR1 is LGHNA and CDR2 is YNFKEQ. In DNA form, the CDR3 reads TGTGCCAGCAGCCAATTTAACACAGATACGCAGTATTTT. It codes for CASSQFNTDTQYF.

The rearrangement uses TRBV4-2 and TRBJ2-3; 8 nucleotides align to TRBD2. The trim removed 1 base at V and 7 bases at J, leaving 10 bases unmatched. Germline V lookup: CDR1 LGHNA, CDR2 YNFKEQ. This CDR3 has 16 amino acids. CDR3 region: CASSQALAGGGNTQYF. DNA for the CDR3: TGTGCCAGCAGCCAAGCGTTGGCGGGGGGTGGTAATACGCAGTATTTT.

The chain links TRBV11-1 to TRBJ2-7, with D hard to call. The CDR3 loop spans 15 amino acids. The germline CDR1 and CDR2 sequences are SGHAT and FQDESV (reference sequence). The germline V and J ends were trimmed by 5 bases and 1 base, with 15 bases remaining between them. CDR3 sequence: CASSPQHQLSYEQYF. Here the CDR3 DNA reads TGTGCCAGCAGCCCCCAACACCAATTATCCTACGAGCAGTACTTC.

The rearrangement links TRBV7-3 to TRBJ2-6; perhaps TRBD1 as D (7 bases). The V end was cut by 8 bases, the J end by 2 bases, with 10 bases between. CDR1 and CDR2 (germline): SGHTA, FQGTGA. The CDR3 has 14 residues. Here the CDR3 reads CASGGGPGANVLTF. DNA for the CDR3: TGTGCCAGCGGAGGGGGCCCTGGGGCCAACGTCCTGACTTTC.